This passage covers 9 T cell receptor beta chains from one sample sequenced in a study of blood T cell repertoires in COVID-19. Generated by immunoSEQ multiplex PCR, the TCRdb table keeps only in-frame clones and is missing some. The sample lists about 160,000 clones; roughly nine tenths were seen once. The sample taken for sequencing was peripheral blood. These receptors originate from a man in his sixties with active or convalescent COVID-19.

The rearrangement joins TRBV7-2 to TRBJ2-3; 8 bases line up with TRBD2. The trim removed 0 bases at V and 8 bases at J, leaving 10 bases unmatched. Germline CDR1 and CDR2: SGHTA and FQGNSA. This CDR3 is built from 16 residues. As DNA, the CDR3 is TGTGCCAGCAGCTTAGCGCTGGCTCGGGGGGGCAGTACGCAGTATTTT. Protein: CASSLALARGGSTQYF.

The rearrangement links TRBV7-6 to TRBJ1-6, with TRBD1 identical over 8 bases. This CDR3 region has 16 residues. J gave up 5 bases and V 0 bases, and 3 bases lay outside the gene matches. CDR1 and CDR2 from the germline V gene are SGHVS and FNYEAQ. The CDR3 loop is CASSLALTGDNSPLHF. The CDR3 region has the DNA TGTGCCAGCAGCTTAGCGCTGACAGGGGATAATTCACCCCTCCACTTT.

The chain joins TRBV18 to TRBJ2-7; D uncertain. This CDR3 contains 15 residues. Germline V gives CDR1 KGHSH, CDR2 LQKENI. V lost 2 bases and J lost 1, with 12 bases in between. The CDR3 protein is CASSPDRVSSYEQYF. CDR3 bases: TGTGCCAGCTCACCAGACCGGGTCTCTTCCTACGAGCAGTACTTC.

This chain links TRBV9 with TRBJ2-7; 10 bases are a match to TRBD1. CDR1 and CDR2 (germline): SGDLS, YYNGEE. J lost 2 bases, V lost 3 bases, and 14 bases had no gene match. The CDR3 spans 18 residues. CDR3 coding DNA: TGTGCCAGCAGCGCGGGGGACAGGGGTGAAGCGGGGACCTACGAGCAGTACTTC. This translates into CASSAGDRGEAGTYEQYF.

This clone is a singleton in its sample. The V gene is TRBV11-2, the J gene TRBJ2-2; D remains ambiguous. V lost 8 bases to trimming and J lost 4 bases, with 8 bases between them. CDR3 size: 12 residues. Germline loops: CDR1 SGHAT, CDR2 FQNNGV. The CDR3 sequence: CASPLPTGELFF. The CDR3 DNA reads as TGTGCCAGCCCTCTACCCACCGGGGAGCTGTTTTTT.

The CDR3 DNA is TGTGCCATCAGTACGGACAGGGTGAACACTGAAGCTTTCTTT. It codes for CAISTDRVNTEAFF. This chain uses TRBV10-3 with TRBJ1-1; 8 bases match TRBD1. V was clipped by 5 bases and J by 0 bases; unmatched bases: 2. The germline gives CDR1 ENHRY, CDR2 SYGVKD. This CDR3 spans 14 amino acids.

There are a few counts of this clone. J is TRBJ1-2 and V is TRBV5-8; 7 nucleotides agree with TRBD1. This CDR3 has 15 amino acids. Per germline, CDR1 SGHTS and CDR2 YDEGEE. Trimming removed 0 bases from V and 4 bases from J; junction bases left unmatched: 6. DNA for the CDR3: TGTGCCAGCAGCTTGGTAGGAGGGGGCGGCTATGGCTACACCTTC. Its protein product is CASSLVGGGGYGYTF.

The CDR3 loop reads CSVGGGQGGSETQYF. The CDR3, as DNA: TGCAGCGTCGGCGGGGGACAGGGTGGTTCGGAGACCCAGTACTTC. The chain couples TRBV29-1 to TRBJ2-5, with 9 bases matching TRBD1. Germline loops: CDR1 SQVTM, CDR2 ANQGSEA. With V trimmed by 6 bases and J by 5 bases, 13 bases remained unmatched. CDR3 length: 15 amino acids. The whole variable domain, remainder taken from reference TRBV29-1 and TRBJ2-5, is SAVISQKPSRDICQRGTSLTIQCQVDSQVTMMFWYRQQPGQSLTLIATANQGSEATYESGFVIDKFPISRPNLTFSTLTVSNMSPEDSSIYLCSVGGGQGGSETQYFGPGTRLLVL.

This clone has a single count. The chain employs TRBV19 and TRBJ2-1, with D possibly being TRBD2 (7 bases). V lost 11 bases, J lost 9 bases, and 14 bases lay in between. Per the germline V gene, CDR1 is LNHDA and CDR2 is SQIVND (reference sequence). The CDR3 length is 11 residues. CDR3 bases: TGTGCCTGCTCGGGGGGCGGTGAGCAGTTCTTC. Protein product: CACSGGGEQFF. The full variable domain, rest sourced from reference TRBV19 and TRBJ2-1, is DGGITQSPKYLFRKEGQNVTLSCEQNLNHDAMYWYRQDPGQGLRLIYYSQIVNDFQKGDIAEGYSVSREKKESFPLTVTSAQKNPTAFYLCACSGGGEQFFGPGTRLTVL.